This record concerns one T cell receptor beta chain sequence. Some clones are missing from TCRdb's copy, which holds only in-frame ones; the method was immunoSEQ multiplex PCR. Of tens of thousands of clones in the sample, around 85% were seen once. This sample is part of a study of tumor-infiltrating lymphocytes in localized non-small cell lung cancer. The V and J ends lost 4 bases and 0 bases respectively, with 9 bases between them. The germline V gene has CDR1 LGHNA and CDR2 YSLEER. This CDR3 comprises 14 residues. This sequence was found in a human donor with non-small cell lung cancer. This chain connects TRBV4-3 to TRBJ1-1; D uncertain. Sequenced input: lung tumor tissue. The chain's CDR3 is CASSPAAVNTEAFF. The CDR3 DNA follows: TGCGCCAGCAGCCCAGCGGCTGTGAACACTGAAGCTTTCTTT.